The 28 T cell receptor beta chains below come from one sample, sequenced in a study of pediatric ulcerative colitis. One to two pinch biopsies were taken from the rectum during colonoscopy. The protocol was immunoSEQ multiplex PCR, while the TCRdb copy is restricted to in-frame clones and leaves out a portion. The table records about 35,000 clones, about 81% of them present only once. Sequenced material: gut tissue. These receptors were taken from a boy aged 5-17 years with mild ulcerative colitis.

The gene calls are TRBV2 and TRBJ1-6; D is undetermined. This CDR3 contains 13 residues. Between the trimmed V and J ends, which lost 6 bases and 10 bases, there was a span of 13 bases. Germline CDR1 is SNHLY and CDR2 is FYNNEI. The CDR3 is CASRLPPGSPLHF. CDR3 DNA sequence: TGTGCCAGCAGGCTCCCCCCCGGATCACCCCTCCACTTT.

This clone was detected only a few times. This sequence joins TRBV18 and TRBJ1-1; tentative D call: TRBD1 (5 bases). V lost 2 bases, J lost 4 bases, and 14 bases lay in between. Germline loops: CDR1 KGHSH, CDR2 LQKENI. This CDR3 has 15 residues. The CDR3 here is CASSPFSTGITEAFF. The DNA for the CDR3 is TGTGCCAGCTCACCATTTTCTACAGGTATCACTGAAGCTTTCTTT.

This clone appeared a single time. The chain couples TRBV30 to TRBJ2-5; tentatively, D is TRBD2 (7 bases). V lost 0 bases and J lost 4, with 30 bases in between. Germline CDR1 is GTSNPN and CDR2 is SVGIG (reference sequence). The CDR3 is 20 amino acids. The CDR3 is CAWSVFIFSAGASLGETQYF. The CDR3 DNA sequence: TGTGCCTGGAGTGTATTTATATTTTCTGCGGGGGCCTCTCTAGGAGAGACCCAGTACTTC.

The CDR3 DNA reads as TGTGCCAGCAGCTGGGCCCGCTACGAGCAGTACTTC. The encoded protein is CASSWARYEQYF. The V gene is TRBV2, the J gene TRBJ2-7; unclear D gene. Trimming shortened V by 6 bases and J by 3 bases, and 9 bases separated the two germline ends. This CDR3 is 12 amino acids long. Germline CDR1 reads SNHLY; CDR2 reads FYNNEI.

This sequence joins TRBV5-1 and TRBJ1-1; D not certain. The V gene's germline CDR1 is SGHRS and CDR2 YFSETQ. The CDR3 length is 14 residues. Trimming pared 5 bases from V and 3 bases from J, leaving 14 bases between. CDR3 nucleotides: TGCGCCAGCAGGGGATATGGCAAGGACACTGAAGCTTTCTTT. Protein sequence: CASRGYGKDTEAFF.

This clone appeared a single time. V usage is TRBV18 and J usage is TRBJ1-5, with 7 bases matching TRBD1. Germline lookup yields CDR1 KGHSH and CDR2 LQKENI. The V and J ends lost 5 bases and 4 bases, in that order; junction bases with no gene match: 5. The CDR3 consists of 14 residues. CDR3 protein: CASSATGPNQPQHF. CDR3 in DNA: TGTGCCAGCTCAGCGACAGGGCCGAATCAGCCCCAGCATTTT.

V gene TRBV7-9 combines with J gene TRBJ2-3; D possibly corresponds to TRBD2 (6 bases). The CDR3 extends over 15 amino acids. The germline V and J ends were trimmed by 9 bases and 2 bases, with 18 bases remaining between them. From germline, CDR1 is SEHNR and CDR2 FQNEAQ (reference sequence). The DNA of the CDR3 is TGTGCCAGTCGGGGTACAGCGGGCGACACAGATACGCAGTATTTT. Amino acids: CASRGTAGDTDTQYF.

This clone was seen a handful of times. The identical CDR3 is also encoded by other nucleotide sequences in the sample. The rearrangement uses TRBV5-5 and TRBJ1-1; D gene uncertain. Germline V gene lookup returns CDR1 SGHKS and CDR2 YYEKEE (reference sequence). This CDR3 contains 14 residues. Trimming took off 0 bases at V and 1 base at J, with 7 bases between the two ends. CDR3 in amino acids: CASSLALENTEAFF. CDR3 coding DNA: TGTGCCAGCAGCTTGGCACTTGAGAACACTGAAGCTTTCTTT. Supplemented by reference TRBV5-5 and TRBJ1-1, the full variable domain reads DAGVTQSPTHLIKTRGQQVTLRCSPISGHKSVSWYQQVLGQGPQFIFQYYEKEERGRGNFPDRFSARQFPNYSSELNVNALLLGDSALYLCASSLALENTEAFFGQGTRLTVV.

The chain has TRBV10-2 and TRBJ2-5; 7 bases align to TRBD2. Germline lookup yields CDR1 WSHSY and CDR2 SAAADI. With 7 bases clipped from V and 4 bases from J, the junction kept 9 bases outside the gene matches. This CDR3 is built from 14 residues. CDR3 residues: CASTGPGGGETQYF. CDR3 nucleotide sequence: TGCGCCAGCACGGGACCGGGGGGTGGAGAGACCCAGTACTTC.

The rearrangement joins TRBV6-5 to TRBJ2-1, with a possible D match to TRBD1 (5 bases). V was pared by 6 bases and J by 3 bases, with 9 bases between. The CDR3 length is 13 residues. CDR1 and CDR2 from the germline V gene are MNHEY and SVGAGI. Here the CDR3 reads CASRSDSYNEQFF. CDR3 coding DNA: TGTGCCAGCAGATCCGACAGCTACAATGAGCAGTTCTTC.

The chain combines TRBV6-6 with TRBJ2-7; D not certain. This CDR3 spans 11 amino acids. V was clipped by 5 bases and J by 3 bases, with 5 bases between them. Germline CDR1 is MNHNY and CDR2 is SVGAGI (reference sequence). The CDR3 DNA sequence: TGTGCCAGCAGTCAAATCTACGAGCAGTACTTC. Its protein is CASSQIYEQYF.

The chain couples TRBV5-1 to TRBJ2-5; 7 bases line up with TRBD2. The V and J ends lost 3 bases and 4 bases, in that order; junction bases with no gene match: 12. This CDR3 has 16 residues. Germline CDR1 is SGHRS and CDR2 is YFSETQ. CDR3 region: CASSSGRPGGTETQYF. Here the CDR3 DNA reads TGCGCCAGCAGCTCGGGGCGGCCGGGGGGTACAGAGACCCAGTACTTC.

The J gene is TRBJ2-1, the V gene TRBV19; TRBD2 matches at 7 bases. V lost 3 bases to trimming and J lost 6 bases; unmatched junction nucleotides: 2. CDR1 and CDR2 (germline): LNHDA, SQIVND (reference sequence). This CDR3 has 13 amino acids. The CDR3, as DNA: TGTGCCAGTAGTATGGGGGGGAGCAATGAGCAGTTCTTC. Amino acid sequence: CASSMGGSNEQFF.

With regard to this clone: Mismatch with germline at one junction end may stem from a read error. The chain recombines TRBV6-5 with TRBJ1-4; unclear D gene. Germline V gene sequence: CDR1 MNHEY, CDR2 SVGAGI. This CDR3 has 14 residues. The chain's CDR3 is CASSPRVANEKLFF. CDR3 nucleotide sequence: TGTGCTAGCAGTCCAAGGGTGGCTAATGAAAAACTGTTTTTT.

The rearrangement links TRBV5-4 to TRBJ2-7; possible D gene TRBD2, 6 bases. The CDR3 is 16 residues long. V dropped 3 bases and J dropped 3 bases, with 19 bases sitting between them. Germline values: CDR1 SGHNT, CDR2 YYREEE (reference sequence). The CDR3 coding sequence is TGTGCCAGCAGCTGGGACCCAAGGGGAGGAAACTACGAGCAGTACTTC. Encoded protein: CASSWDPRGGNYEQYF.

The chain uses TRBV5-8 and TRBJ1-1; TRBD1 is a possible D gene (5 bases). This CDR3 contains 14 residues. The V gene's germline CDR1 is SGHTS and CDR2 YDEGEE. The V end was cut by 2 bases, the J end by 0 bases, with 8 bases between. This CDR3 is CASSFPTVNTEAFF. The DNA of the CDR3 is TGTGCCAGCAGCTTCCCGACAGTGAACACTGAAGCTTTCTTT.

This clone showed up just a few times. The chain uses TRBV6-4 and TRBJ1-6; TRBD1 might be the D (6 bases). The germline CDR1 and CDR2 sequences are MRHNA and SNTAGT. The V and J ends lost 7 bases and 9 bases respectively, with 13 bases between them. The CDR3 contains 13 residues. The CDR3: CASTRGYRSPLHF. CDR3 DNA sequence: TGTGCCAGCACCAGGGGCTACCGTTCACCCCTCCACTTT.

This clone was observed a few times. V gene TRBV7-9 combines with J gene TRBJ1-1; D gene ambiguous. The CDR3 loop spans 15 amino acids. Trimming shortened V by 5 bases and J by 6 bases, and 19 bases separated the two germline ends. CDR1 SEHNR and CDR2 FQNEAQ come from the germline V gene (reference sequence). CDR3 in amino acids: CASSPGLGWSAEAFF. CDR3 bases: TGTGCCAGCAGCCCAGGTCTGGGGTGGTCCGCTGAAGCTTTCTTT.

This chain links TRBV6-5 with TRBJ2-5; 11 bases line up with TRBD2. The CDR3 is 14 amino acids. Looked up from germline, CDR1 is MNHEY and CDR2 is SVGAGI. V trimming: 6 bases; J trimming: 5 bases; junction bases outside the gene matches: 5. The CDR3 DNA reads TGTGCCAGCAGCCGGGGGACTAGCGGTGAGACCCAGTACTTC. It is translated as CASSRGTSGETQYF.

There are a few counts of this clone. The CDR3 DNA reads as TGTGCCAGCAGCCAAGTCGGGCAGAACACTGAAGCTTTCTTT. This codes for CASSQVGQNTEAFF. V is TRBV4-2 and J is TRBJ1-1; no clear D. The CDR3 is made up of 14 amino acids. Germline V gives CDR1 LGHNA, CDR2 YNFKEQ. V shed 1 base and J shed 1 base, with 7 bases lying between them.

The chain uses TRBV7-9 and TRBJ2-2; D gene ambiguous. The CDR3 is made up of 14 amino acids. Germline V gives CDR1 SEHNR, CDR2 FQNEAQ (reference sequence). The V end lost 1 base, the J end lost 7 bases, and 10 bases lay between the germline ends. CDR3 coding DNA: TGTGCCAGCAGCTTAGTCGTGAAAAACGGGGAGCTGTTTTTT. The encoded protein is CASSLVVKNGELFF.

As to this clone: The same CDR3 arises from other DNA sequences in this sample as well. This chain connects TRBV5-1 to TRBJ2-2; D might be TRBD1 or TRBD2, each matching 5 bases. From germline, CDR1 is SGHRS and CDR2 YFSETQ. The V end lost 0 bases, the J end lost 6 bases, and 18 bases lay between the germline ends. CDR3 length: 17 residues. DNA of the CDR3: TGCGCCAGCAGCTTGGACGGGACGGGGCTAATCCCCGGGGAGCTGTTTTTT. Translating it yields CASSLDGTGLIPGELFF.

This clone was found a few times. V usage is TRBV6-5 and J usage is TRBJ1-6, with D possibly being TRBD1 (5 bases). Germline lookup yields CDR1 MNHEY and CDR2 SVGAGI. Trimming stripped 6 bases from V and 5 bases from J, with 14 bases between. The CDR3 loop spans 15 amino acids. CDR3 bases: TGTGCCAGCAGCCAGCAGGGTGCGGATAATTCACCCCTCCACTTT. Its protein is CASSQQGADNSPLHF.

The chain recombines TRBV6-6 with TRBJ2-5; tentative D call: TRBD1 (5 bases). Deletions cut 2 bases from V and 5 bases from J, with 9 bases between. Per the germline V gene, CDR1 is MNHNY and CDR2 is SVGAGI (reference sequence). This CDR3 region has 13 residues. The DNA of the CDR3 is TGTGCCAGCAGTTACATTAACAGGGAGACCCAGTACTTC. Translated, it gives CASSYINRETQYF.

The chain recombines TRBV11-3 with TRBJ1-1; D remains unclear. The ends were cut back, 3 bases at V and 0 bases at J, with 5 bases in the middle. Germline V lookup: CDR1 SGHNT, CDR2 YENEEA. The CDR3 length is 13 residues. The CDR3 loop is CASSLRLNTEAFF. CDR3 sequence (DNA): TGTGCCAGCAGCTTGCGACTGAACACTGAAGCTTTCTTT.

The chain is built from TRBV5-4 and TRBJ1-2, with D unclear. The CDR3 spans 15 residues. Germline V gene sequence: CDR1 SGHNT, CDR2 YYREEE (reference sequence). V was cut by 4 bases and J by 5 bases, with 18 bases left in between. CDR3 nucleotide sequence: TGTGCCAGCAGCCGCGGCGAAAGAGTTGGTTATGGCTACACCTTC. Its protein is CASSRGERVGYGYTF.

CDR3 region: CASSFHLGDRAYNEQFF. CDR3 nucleotide sequence: TGTGCCAGCAGCTTCCATTTAGGGGATAGGGCTTACAATGAGCAGTTCTTC. The chain recombines TRBV11-3 with TRBJ2-1; a possible D gene is TRBD1 (5 bases). Trimming took 3 bases from V and 4 from J, leaving 19 bases between them. The CDR3 runs to 17 residues. The V gene's germline CDR1 is SGHNT and CDR2 YENEEA.

This clone was counted a single time. The J gene is TRBJ2-3, the V gene TRBV19; 9 positions match TRBD2. The CDR3 is 17 residues long. Trimming at V came to 5 bases and at J to 0 bases, leaving 9 bases not matched to a gene. Looked up from germline, CDR1 is LNHDA and CDR2 is SQIVND (reference sequence). Here the CDR3 DNA reads TGTGCCAGTAGTTTACTAGCGGGTGCGGATAGCACAGATACGCAGTATTTT. It yields the protein CASSLLAGADSTDTQYF. The complete variable domain, with remaining parts taken from reference TRBV19 and TRBJ2-3, reads DGGITQSPKYLFRKEGQNVTLSCEQNLNHDAMYWYRQDPGQGLRLIYYSQIVNDFQKGDIAEGYSVSREKKESFPLTVTSAQKNPTAFYLCASSLLAGADSTDTQYFGPGTRLTVL.